Following are 17 T cell receptor beta chains from one sample sequenced in a study of blood T cells in healthy people across ages. A second PCR of 7 to 11 cycles used a sample-barcoded 5' primer and a J-beta primer mix. TCRdb called the 5' RACE reads again in MiXCR, with one record for every CDR3 protein. The sample gives over 700,000 distinct CDR3 sequences, 40% to 65% of which show up once; about 42% is in the top ten. Sequenced: blood. The receptor source for this set is an older man in good health.

This clonotype appeared once. The V and J genes are TRBV4-1 and TRBJ1-1; D unresolved. The V end lost 4 bases, the J end lost 8 bases, and 11 bases lay between the germline ends. Germline CDR1 is MGHRA and CDR2 is YSYEKL. The CDR3 consists of 12 residues. In DNA form, the CDR3 reads TGCGCCAGCAGCCGAAAGGTAGGAGAAGCTTTCTTT. It encodes CASSRKVGEAFF.

This chain links TRBV12-3 or TRBV12-4 with TRBJ2-1; D possibly uses TRBD1 or TRBD2 (6 bases each). V dropped 5 bases and J dropped 2 bases, with 13 bases sitting between them. The CDR3 length is 15 residues. The CDR3: CASSPDGGPYNEQFF. Written as DNA, the CDR3 is TGTGCCAGCAGTCCCGACGGGGGCCCCTACAATGAGCAGTTCTTC.

This clonotype was seen a handful of times. The chain links TRBV25-1 to TRBJ2-7, with 9 positions matching TRBD1. This CDR3 has 18 amino acids. V gave up 6 bases and J gave up 1 base; unmatched junction bases: 16. CDR1 and CDR2 (germline): MGHDK, SYGVNS. This CDR3 reads CASSPTGTGFLGSYEQYF. The CDR3 region has the DNA TGTGCCAGCAGCCCAACCGGGACAGGGTTTTTAGGGTCCTACGAGCAGTACTTC.

This chain links TRBV10-3 with TRBJ2-2; the match to TRBD1 covers 8 bases. The CDR3 extends over 15 amino acids. Looked up from germline, CDR1 is ENHRY and CDR2 is SYGVKD. Trimming removed 2 bases from V and 4 bases from J; junction bases left unmatched: 3. CDR3: CAISETGGSTGELFF. CDR3 coding DNA: TGTGCCATCAGTGAGACAGGGGGAAGCACCGGGGAGCTGTTTTTT.

V gene TRBV25-1 combines with J gene TRBJ1-2; D uncertain. The CDR3 consists of 12 residues. Trimming removed 0 bases at V and 5 bases at J, with 4 bases between. Germline values: CDR1 MGHDK, CDR2 SYGVNS. The CDR3 here is CASSEYQYGYTF. The CDR3 nucleotides are TGTGCCAGCAGTGAATATCAGTATGGCTACACCTTC.

V gene TRBV7-2 combines with J gene TRBJ1-5; D remains unclear. Trimming pared 5 bases from V and 7 bases from J, leaving 9 bases between. The germline V gene encodes CDR1 SGHTA and CDR2 FQGNSA. This CDR3 spans 12 amino acids. The DNA of the CDR3 is TGTGCCAGCAGCGCCTACGGGCAGCCCCAGCATTTT. Translating gives CASSAYGQPQHF.

This clonotype was detected a few times. The gene calls are TRBV7-9 and TRBJ1-2; D ambiguous. V was pared by 6 bases and J by 5 bases, with 10 bases between. Germline lookup yields CDR1 SEHNR and CDR2 FQNEAQ (reference sequence). The CDR3 has 12 residues. CDR3 coding DNA: TGTGCCAGCAGTGGCGGGCAATATGGCTACACCTTC. As protein: CASSGGQYGYTF. Filled out from reference TRBV7-9 and TRBJ1-2, the complete variable domain reads DTGVSQNPRHKITKRGQNVTFRCDPISEHNRLYWYRQTLGQGPEFLTYFQNEAQLEKSRLLSDRFSAERPKGSFSTLEIQRTEQGDSAMYLCASSGGQYGYTFGSGTRLTVV.

The chain has TRBV2 and TRBJ1-2; D is perhaps TRBD1 (5 bases). The CDR3 is made up of 14 amino acids. Germline assignment: CDR1 SNHLY and CDR2 FYNNEI. V was clipped by 4 bases and J by 1 base, with 10 bases between them. The CDR3 DNA reads TGTGCCAGCAGTGCCGTTGGGGGTAACTATGGCTACACCTTC. It codes for CASSAVGGNYGYTF.

The chain is built from TRBV15 and TRBJ2-7, with 10 bases aligning to TRBD2. V lost 0 bases to trimming and J lost 5 bases; unmatched junction nucleotides: 4. This CDR3 contains 15 residues. From germline, CDR1 is LNHNV and CDR2 YYDKDF (reference sequence). CDR3 protein: CATSRDGAGGDEQYF. CDR3 sequence (DNA): TGTGCCACCAGCAGAGATGGAGCGGGAGGGGACGAGCAGTACTTC.

This clonotype was counted only a few times. The V call is TRBV6-5, the J call TRBJ2-7; TRBD2 agrees at 10 bases. The V gene end was trimmed by 2 bases and the J gene end by 2 bases; junction bases not matched to a gene: 3. The germline gives CDR1 MNHEY, CDR2 SVGAGI. The CDR3 has 15 amino acids. CDR3 in DNA: TGTGCCAGCAGTTACGGGCTAGCGGGGGCCTACGAGCAGTACTTC. Residues: CASSYGLAGAYEQYF.

J is TRBJ1-5 and V is TRBV27; D may be TRBD1 (6 bases). This CDR3 region has 14 residues. Germline-derived CDR1 and CDR2 are MNHEY and SMNVEV (reference sequence). The V end was cut by 5 bases, the J end by 5 bases, with 13 bases between. The CDR3 sequence: CASSPGQPDQPQHF. DNA of the CDR3: TGTGCCAGCAGTCCCGGACAGCCCGATCAGCCCCAGCATTTT.

This sequence joins TRBV3-1 and TRBJ1-2, with D uncertain. V lost 0 bases and J lost 7, with 12 bases in between. Germline assignment: CDR1 LGHDT and CDR2 YNNKEL (reference sequence). The CDR3 spans 14 residues. CDR3 nucleotides: TGTGCCAGCAGCCAAGATTTGAACCGACGTGGCTACACCTTC. Protein sequence: CASSQDLNRRGYTF.

The chain is built from TRBV12-3 or TRBV12-4 and TRBJ2-1; unclear D gene. The V end was cut by 5 bases, the J end by 2 bases, with 13 bases between. This CDR3 spans 15 amino acids. CDR3 residues: CASSPGAPPYNEQFF. The CDR3 nucleotides read TGTGCCAGCAGTCCCGGCGCCCCTCCCTACAATGAGCAGTTCTTC.

This CDR3 is CASSSLDLANTDTQYF. CDR3 nucleotide sequence: TGTGCCAGCAGTTCATTGGACCTAGCTAACACAGATACGCAGTATTTT. The rearrangement uses TRBV2 and TRBJ2-3; D possibly corresponds to TRBD2 (5 bases). Per the germline V gene, CDR1 is SNHLY and CDR2 is FYNNEI. CDR3 size: 16 residues. V gave up 5 bases and J gave up 2 bases, with 17 bases separating them.

The rearrangement joins TRBV18 to TRBJ2-5; possibly TRBD1 for D (5 bases). V was clipped by 2 bases and J by 5 bases, with 9 bases between them. This CDR3 contains 13 residues. Germline CDR1 is KGHSH and CDR2 is LQKENI. This CDR3 is CASSPRQNETQYF. CDR3 nucleotides: TGTGCCAGCTCACCAAGACAGAATGAGACCCAGTACTTC.

Only a few counts were recorded for this clonotype. This sequence joins TRBV29-1 and TRBJ1-2; D not resolved. The germline gives CDR1 SQVTM, CDR2 ANQGSEA. The V end was cut by 7 bases, the J end by 6 bases, with 9 bases between. This CDR3 is built from 10 residues. The CDR3 protein is CSAWINGYTF. CDR3 nucleotide sequence: TGCAGCGCTTGGATTAATGGCTACACCTTC.

The chain carries TRBV2 and TRBJ2-6; D is undetermined. The V end lost 5 bases, the J end lost 0 bases, and 8 bases lay between the germline ends. Germline values: CDR1 SNHLY, CDR2 FYNNEI. CDR3 length equals 15 residues. The DNA of the CDR3 is TGTGCCAGCAGTTCCGGAATCTCTGGGGCCAACGTCCTGACTTTC. Translation gives CASSSGISGANVLTF.